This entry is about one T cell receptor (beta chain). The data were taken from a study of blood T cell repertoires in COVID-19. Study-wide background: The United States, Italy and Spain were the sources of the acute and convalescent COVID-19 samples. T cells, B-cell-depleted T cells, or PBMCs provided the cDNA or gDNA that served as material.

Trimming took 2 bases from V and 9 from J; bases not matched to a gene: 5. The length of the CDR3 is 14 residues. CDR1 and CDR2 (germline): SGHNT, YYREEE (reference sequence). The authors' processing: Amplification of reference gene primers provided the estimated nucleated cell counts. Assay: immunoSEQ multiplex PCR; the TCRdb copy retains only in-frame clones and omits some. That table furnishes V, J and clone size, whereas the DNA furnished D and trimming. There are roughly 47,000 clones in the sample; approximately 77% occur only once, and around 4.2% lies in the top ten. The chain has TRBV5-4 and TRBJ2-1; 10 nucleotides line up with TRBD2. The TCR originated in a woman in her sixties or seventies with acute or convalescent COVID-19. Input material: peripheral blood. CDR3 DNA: TGTGCCAGCAGCTTAAGCGGGAGGGCTGGTGAGCAGTTCTTC. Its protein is CASSLSGRAGEQFF. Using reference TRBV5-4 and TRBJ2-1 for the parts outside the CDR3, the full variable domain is ETGVTQSPTHLIKTRGQQVTLRCSSQSGHNTVSWYQQALGQGPQFIFQYYREEENGRGNFPPRFSGLQFPNYSSELNVNALELDDSALYLCASSLSGRAGEQFFGPGTRLTVL.